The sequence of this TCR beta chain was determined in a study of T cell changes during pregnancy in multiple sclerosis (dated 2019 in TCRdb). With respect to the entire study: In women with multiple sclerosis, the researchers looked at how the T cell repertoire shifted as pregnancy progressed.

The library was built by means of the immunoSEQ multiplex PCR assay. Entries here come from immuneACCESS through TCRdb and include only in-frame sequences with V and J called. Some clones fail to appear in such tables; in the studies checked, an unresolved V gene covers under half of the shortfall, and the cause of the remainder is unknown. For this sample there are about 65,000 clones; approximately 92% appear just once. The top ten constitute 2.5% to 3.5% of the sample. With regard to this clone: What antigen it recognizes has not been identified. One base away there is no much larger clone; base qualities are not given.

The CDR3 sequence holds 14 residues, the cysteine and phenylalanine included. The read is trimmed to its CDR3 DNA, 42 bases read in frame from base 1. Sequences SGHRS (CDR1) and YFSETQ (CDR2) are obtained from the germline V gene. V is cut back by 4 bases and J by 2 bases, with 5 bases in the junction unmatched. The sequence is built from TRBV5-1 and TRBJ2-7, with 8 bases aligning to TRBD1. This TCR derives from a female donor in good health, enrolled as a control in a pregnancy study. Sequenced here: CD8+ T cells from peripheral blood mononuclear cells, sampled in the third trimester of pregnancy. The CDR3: CASSTRTGTYEQYF. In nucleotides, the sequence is TGCGCCAGCAGCACCCGGACAGGGACCTACGAGCAGTACTTC.